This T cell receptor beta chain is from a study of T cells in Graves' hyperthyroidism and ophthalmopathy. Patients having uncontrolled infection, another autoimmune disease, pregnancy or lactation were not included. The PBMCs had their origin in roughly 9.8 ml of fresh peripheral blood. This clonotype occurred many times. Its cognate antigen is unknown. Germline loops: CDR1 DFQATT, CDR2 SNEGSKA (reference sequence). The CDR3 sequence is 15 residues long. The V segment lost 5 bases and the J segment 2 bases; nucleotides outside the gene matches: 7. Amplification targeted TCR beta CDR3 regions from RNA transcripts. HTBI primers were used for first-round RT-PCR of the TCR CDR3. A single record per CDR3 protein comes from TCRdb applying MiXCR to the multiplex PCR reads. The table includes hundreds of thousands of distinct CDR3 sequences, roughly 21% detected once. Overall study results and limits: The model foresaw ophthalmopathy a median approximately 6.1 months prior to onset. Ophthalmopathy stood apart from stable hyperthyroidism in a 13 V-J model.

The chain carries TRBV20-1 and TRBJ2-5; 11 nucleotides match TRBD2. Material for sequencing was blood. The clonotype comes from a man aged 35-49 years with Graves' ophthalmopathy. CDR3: CSAVQTSGDQETQYF. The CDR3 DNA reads TGCAGTGCTGTCCAGACTAGCGGGGATCAAGAGACCCAGTACTTC.